This T cell receptor (beta chain) is drawn from a study of blood T cell repertoires in COVID-19. Trimming cost V 5 bases and J 3 bases; bases outside gene matches: 3. The CDR3 length is 14 residues. Germline V CDR1 and CDR2: SGHTA, FQGNSA. TCRdb keeps only in-frame clones here, not all; method: immunoSEQ multiplex PCR. The sample lists around 370,000 clones, 88% occurring once. Sequencing was carried out using PBMCs or T cells enriched from blood (not recorded which). The sequence came from a woman between 18 and 29 years old who had recovered from COVID-19. J is TRBJ2-7 and V is TRBV7-2, with 11 positions matching TRBD2. CDR3 sequence: CASSPGTSGYEQYF. For the CDR3, the DNA is TGTGCCAGCAGCCCCGGGACTAGCGGCTACGAGCAGTACTTC.